These 32 T cell receptor beta chains originate from one sample sequenced in a study of blood T cell repertoires in COVID-19. Clones were read by immunoSEQ multiplex PCR, and TCRdb kept only the in-frame ones, dropping some. Of roughly 180,000 clones in the sample, roughly 80% are singletons; the top ten hold about 5.3%. Material for sequencing was PBMCs or T cells enriched from blood (not recorded which). The receptors shown here come from a woman in her thirties or forties with acute COVID-19.

The rearrangement uses TRBV14 and TRBJ2-1, with D possibly being TRBD2 (5 bases). This CDR3 comprises 17 residues. V was trimmed by 4 bases and J by 0 bases, leaving 16 bases between them. CDR1 and CDR2 from the germline V gene are SGHDN and FVKESK. CDR3 in DNA: TGTGCCAGCAGCCTTCTTTCAAGCGGCATCTCCTACAATGAGCAGTTCTTC. Protein product: CASSLLSSGISYNEQFF.

The chain couples TRBV19 to TRBJ2-3; D not resolved. The V gene's germline CDR1 is LNHDA and CDR2 SQIVND (reference sequence). The CDR3 extends over 14 amino acids. V was clipped by 3 bases and J by 2 bases, with 9 bases between them. CDR3 DNA: TGTGCCAGTAGTATCCAGGCTCTCACAGATACGCAGTATTTT. This encodes CASSIQALTDTQYF.

The genes are TRBV19 and TRBJ2-3; 11 bases map to TRBD2. Germline loops: CDR1 LNHDA, CDR2 SQIVND (reference sequence). There are 18 residues in the CDR3. The ends lost 4 bases at V and 2 bases at J; junction bases unmatched: 11. The CDR3 sequence: CASSTHATSGSTTDTQYF. Written as DNA, the CDR3 is TGTGCCAGTAGTACCCACGCTACTAGCGGGAGTACCACAGATACGCAGTATTTT.

The rearrangement joins TRBV18 to TRBJ1-3; 7 bases are shared with TRBD1. There are 15 residues in the CDR3. Germline V gives CDR1 KGHSH, CDR2 LQKENI. The V gene end was trimmed by 3 bases and the J gene end by 4 bases; junction bases not matched to a gene: 6. The CDR3 DNA sequence: TGTGCCAGCTCACCGGAGGGGGCGAGCGGAAACACCATATATTTT. Its translation is CASSPEGASGNTIYF.

The chain is built from TRBV5-4 and TRBJ2-1, with 13 bases matching TRBD2. CDR3 length equals 16 residues. Per germline, CDR1 SGHNT and CDR2 YYREEE (reference sequence). J was trimmed by 8 bases and V by 2 bases; bases with no gene match: 7. The CDR3 nucleotides are TGTGCCAGCAGCTTAGGGACTAGCGGGATGGGCGATGAGCAGTTCTTC. Its translation is CASSLGTSGMGDEQFF.

The chain uses TRBV6-5 and TRBJ2-3; 8 nucleotides align to TRBD2. V lost 5 bases to trimming and J lost 11 bases; unmatched junction nucleotides: 15. This CDR3 contains 15 residues. CDR1 and CDR2 from the germline V gene are MNHEY and SVGAGI. The CDR3, as DNA: TGTGCCAGCAGTATCGAAGCGGGGGTTGCAAGGGGGCAGTATTTT. Its translation: CASSIEAGVARGQYF.

This rearrangement joins TRBV29-1 to TRBJ2-5; weak D call: TRBD2 (5 bases). From germline, CDR1 is SQVTM and CDR2 ANQGSEA. There are 13 residues in the CDR3. Trimming cost V 1 base and J 3 bases, with 9 bases left between them. DNA of the CDR3: TGCAGCGTTGAAGGGCTAGCCGAAGAGACCCAGTACTTC. Translated: CSVEGLAEETQYF.

The chain uses TRBV11-2 and TRBJ2-7; D uncertain. The V end was cut by 0 bases, the J end by 3 bases, with 12 bases between. This CDR3 is built from 15 residues. Germline CDR1 reads SGHAT; CDR2 reads FQNNGV. CDR3 amino acids: CASSLEAARFYEQYF. CDR3 DNA: TGTGCCAGCAGCTTAGAGGCGGCTAGATTCTACGAGCAGTACTTC.

This chain connects TRBV7-8 to TRBJ2-2; TRBD1 matches 7 bases. The CDR3 spans 16 residues. Trimming at V came to 5 bases and at J to 1 base, leaving 7 bases not matched to a gene. Germline lookup yields CDR1 SGHVS and CDR2 FQNEAQ. CDR3 in amino acids: CASSPQGPQNTGELFF. CDR3 nucleotide sequence: TGTGCCAGCAGCCCACAGGGGCCCCAGAACACCGGGGAGCTGTTTTTT.

V usage is TRBV5-4 and J usage is TRBJ2-1; TRBD2 matches 7 bases. V dropped 4 bases and J dropped 10; count of bases not matched to a gene: 8. Looked up from germline, CDR1 is SGHNT and CDR2 is YYREEE (reference sequence). This CDR3 is built from 13 residues. CDR3 residues: CASSLTPGREQFF. Written as DNA, the CDR3 is TGTGCCAGCAGCCTGACTCCCGGGAGGGAGCAGTTCTTC.

CDR3 bases: TGTGCCAGCAGGAACGGACAGAACGACAACTATGGCTACACCTTC. Its protein product is CASRNGQNDNYGYTF. This chain links TRBV2 with TRBJ1-2; D may be TRBD1 (6 bases). Looked up from germline, CDR1 is SNHLY and CDR2 is FYNNEI. The CDR3 sequence is 15 residues long. The germline V and J ends were trimmed by 6 bases and 2 bases, with 16 bases remaining between them.

DNA for the CDR3: TGTGCCAGCAGCTTTACCGCGGCTGGGGCCAACGTCCTGACTTTC. Its translation: CASSFTAAGANVLTF. This chain uses TRBV11-2 with TRBJ2-6; D gene uncertain. Trimming removed 3 bases from V and 2 bases from J, with 8 bases in between. The germline gives CDR1 SGHAT, CDR2 FQNNGV. The CDR3 spans 15 residues.

The chain links TRBV2 to TRBJ1-5, with D tentatively TRBD1 (5 bases). Trimming left V 6 bases short and J 0 bases short, with 9 bases between. In germline, CDR1 is SNHLY, CDR2 FYNNEI. This CDR3 is built from 14 residues. CDR3 in amino acids: CASRTDYSNQPQHF. The CDR3 DNA is TGTGCCAGCAGGACAGATTATAGCAATCAGCCCCAGCATTTT.

This rearrangement joins TRBV19 to TRBJ2-3; the match to TRBD1 covers 9 bases. With 8 bases clipped from V and 0 bases from J, the junction kept 6 bases outside the gene matches. In germline, CDR1 is LNHDA, CDR2 SQIVND (reference sequence). This CDR3 is built from 15 residues. CDR3 DNA: TGTGCCAGTGTTGGACAGGGGACCAGCACAGATACGCAGTATTTT. It encodes CASVGQGTSTDTQYF. The variable domain in full, with the rest retrieved from reference TRBV19 and TRBJ2-3, is DGGITQSPKYLFRKEGQNVTLSCEQNLNHDAMYWYRQDPGQGLRLIYYSQIVNDFQKGDIAEGYSVSREKKESFPLTVTSAQKNPTAFYLCASVGQGTSTDTQYFGPGTRLTVL.

V is TRBV6-5 and J is TRBJ1-5, with TRBD1 identical over 8 bases. CDR3 size: 11 residues. In germline, CDR1 is MNHEY, CDR2 SVGAGI. DNA of the CDR3: TGTTTAACAGGGGGGTATCAGCCCCAGCATTTT. Encoded protein: CLTGGYQPQHF.

The DNA for the CDR3 is TGTGCCAGCAGCTCCCGGACTAGCGGGAGTCGTGATACGCAGTATTTT. This encodes CASSSRTSGSRDTQYF. This chain uses TRBV5-8 with TRBJ2-3; 13 bases are a match to TRBD2. CDR3 length: 16 amino acids. Germline values: CDR1 SGHTS, CDR2 YDEGEE. Unmatched junction bases numbered 7, after V lost 3 bases and J lost 6 bases.

The V gene is TRBV7-9, the J gene TRBJ2-3; D gene unclear. Per the germline V gene, CDR1 is SEHNR and CDR2 is FQNEAQ (reference sequence). This CDR3 is 14 amino acids long. V lost 5 bases to trimming and J lost 2 bases, with 11 bases between them. The CDR3 loop reads CASSVSRPTDTQYF. DNA for the CDR3: TGTGCCAGCAGCGTTTCTAGGCCCACAGATACGCAGTATTTT.

V and J are TRBV10-2 and TRBJ2-1, with D perhaps TRBD2 (7 bases). Germline V gives CDR1 WSHSY, CDR2 SAAADI. The CDR3 covers 13 residues. The ends were cut back, 5 bases at V and 7 bases at J, with 12 bases in the middle. The CDR3 nucleotides read TGCGCCAGCAGTCCCGGGGGGCGGAATGAGCAGTTCTTC. Its translation is CASSPGGRNEQFF.

The chain joins TRBV12-3 or TRBV12-4 to TRBJ2-3; D is unresolved. Trimming took 5 bases from V and 5 from J, leaving 5 bases between them. The CDR3 has 11 residues. This CDR3 is CASSPRDTQYF. CDR3 DNA: TGTGCCAGCAGTCCGAGAGATACGCAGTATTTT.

The V gene is TRBV5-1, the J gene TRBJ1-3, with D possibly matching TRBD1 (6 bases). Germline CDR1 and CDR2: SGHRS and YFSETQ. V lost 0 bases, J lost 0 bases, and 10 bases lay in between. The CDR3 has 16 amino acids. CDR3 region: CASSLGQAGSGNTIYF. The CDR3 DNA follows: TGCGCCAGCAGCTTGGGACAGGCGGGCTCTGGAAACACCATATATTTT.

The chain links TRBV11-2 to TRBJ1-1; D not resolved. V was shortened by 0 bases and J by 0 bases, with 8 bases between the two germline ends. The CDR3 length is 15 residues. Germline V gene data show CDR1 as SGHAT and CDR2 as FQNNGV. The CDR3 sequence is CASSLDGRMNTEAFF. Written as DNA, the CDR3 is TGTGCCAGCAGCTTAGATGGCAGGATGAACACTGAAGCTTTCTTT.

The chain carries TRBV19 and TRBJ1-5; possibly TRBD1 for D (5 bases). Germline V gene data show CDR1 as LNHDA and CDR2 as SQIVND (reference sequence). The CDR3 extends over 16 amino acids. Trimming removed 7 bases at V and 6 bases at J, with 22 bases between. The CDR3 nucleotides are TGTGCCAGTACCACCATTTGGGCAGGGAACGCTCAGCCCCAGCATTTT. It encodes CASTTIWAGNAQPQHF.

The chain uses TRBV5-8 and TRBJ2-3; 7 bases map to TRBD1. This CDR3 comprises 15 residues. J gave up 2 bases and V 4 bases, and 7 bases lay outside the gene matches. Germline assignment: CDR1 SGHTS and CDR2 YDEGEE. CDR3 in DNA: TGTGCCAGCAGCCCCTGGGACAGCGCCACAGATACGCAGTATTTT. It yields the protein CASSPWDSATDTQYF. The full variable domain, in which reference TRBV5-8 and TRBJ2-3 provide the parts outside the CDR3, is EAGVTQSPTHLIKTRGQQATLRCSPISGHTSVYWYQQALGLGLQFLLWYDEGEERNRGNFPPRFSGRQFPNYSSELNVNALELEDSALYLCASSPWDSATDTQYFGPGTRLTVL.

J is TRBJ2-5 and V is TRBV10-2; TRBD2 agrees at 11 bases. J lost 2 bases, V lost 8 bases, and 7 bases had no gene match. CDR3 length: 15 amino acids. CDR1 WSHSY and CDR2 SAAADI come from the germline V gene. The CDR3 region is CASGGLAGFQETQYF. As DNA, the CDR3 is TGCGCCAGCGGCGGACTAGCGGGCTTTCAAGAGACCCAGTACTTC.

This clone has more than one count but fewer than ten. The rearrangement links TRBV18 to TRBJ1-4; 9 bases line up with TRBD1. Germline V gives CDR1 KGHSH, CDR2 LQKENI. This CDR3 has 14 amino acids. Trimming cost V 6 bases and J 5 bases; bases outside gene matches: 4. CDR3 sequence (DNA): TGTGCCAGCTCCCCGACAGGGGGAAATGAAAAACTGTTTTTT. It translates to CASSPTGGNEKLFF. The full variable domain, in which reference TRBV18 and TRBJ1-4 provide the parts outside the CDR3, is NAGVMQNPRHLVRRRGQEARLRCSPMKGHSHVYWYRQLPEEGLKFMVYLQKENIIDESGMPKERFSAEFPKEGPSILRIQQVVRGDSAAYFCASSPTGGNEKLFFGSGTQLSVL.

The chain links TRBV7-9 to TRBJ1-2; TRBD1 matches 9 bases. With V trimmed by 3 bases and J by 8 bases, 4 bases remained unmatched. The CDR3 loop spans 13 amino acids. Germline V gene data show CDR1 as SEHNR and CDR2 as FQNEAQ (reference sequence). CDR3 protein: CASSFDRGGGYTF. In DNA, the CDR3 is TGTGCCAGCAGCTTTGACAGGGGGGGCGGCTACACCTTC. Together with reference TRBV7-9 and TRBJ1-2, the CDR3 gives the full variable domain: DTGVSQNPRHKITKRGQNVTFRCDPISEHNRLYWYRQTLGQGPEFLTYFQNEAQLEKSRLLSDRFSAERPKGSFSTLEIQRTEQGDSAMYLCASSFDRGGGYTFGSGTRLTVV.

The genes are TRBV5-4 and TRBJ2-7; 9 positions agree with TRBD2. Unmatched junction bases numbered 1, after V lost 0 bases and J lost 0 bases. Germline V gives CDR1 SGHNT, CDR2 YYREEE (reference sequence). This CDR3 is built from 15 residues. CDR3 residues: CASSLEAGGSYEQYV. In DNA, the CDR3 is TGTGCCAGCAGCTTGGAAGCGGGAGGCTCCTACGAGCAGTACGTC.

The chain links TRBV28 to TRBJ1-4, with 7 bases identical to TRBD1. Trimming at V came to 4 bases and at J to 8 bases, leaving 7 bases not matched to a gene. The CDR3 extends over 14 amino acids. Germline values: CDR1 MDHEN, CDR2 SYDVKM. The CDR3 reads CASSSTGVREKLFF. DNA of the CDR3: TGTGCCAGCAGTTCTACAGGGGTTCGAGAAAAACTGTTTTTT.

Only one count was recorded for this clone. The chain uses TRBV19 and TRBJ1-2, with 8 bases matching TRBD1. The CDR3 has 15 residues. The germline CDR1 and CDR2 sequences are LNHDA and SQIVND (reference sequence). V shed 1 base and J 8 bases; nucleotides not matched to a gene: 9. CDR3 amino acids: CASSIAPQGARGYTF. The DNA of the CDR3 is TGTGCCAGTAGTATAGCCCCCCAGGGGGCTAGAGGCTACACCTTC.

A single count supports this clone. V usage is TRBV18 and J usage is TRBJ2-3; a weak D match, TRBD2 (6 bases). V was trimmed by 3 bases and J by 0 bases, leaving 10 bases between them. There are 15 residues in the CDR3. Germline values: CDR1 KGHSH, CDR2 LQKENI. Here the CDR3 reads CASSPGLPSTDTQYF. CDR3 sequence (DNA): TGTGCCAGCTCACCGGGACTTCCTAGCACAGATACGCAGTATTTT.

This clone was counted many times. V is TRBV18 and J is TRBJ2-6; D is undetermined. The CDR3 spans 15 residues. Germline V gene data show CDR1 as KGHSH and CDR2 as LQKENI. V lost 1 base and J lost 4, with 8 bases in between. CDR3 in amino acids: CASSPQAGGANVLTF. The CDR3, as DNA: TGTGCCAGCTCACCACAGGCCGGGGGGGCCAACGTCCTGACTTTC.

This clone was found once. This chain connects TRBV13 to TRBJ2-1; 10 positions match TRBD2. With 10 bases clipped from V and 0 bases from J, the junction kept 15 bases outside the gene matches. CDR3 length equals 18 residues. Per germline, CDR1 PRHDT and CDR2 FYEKMQ (reference sequence). The CDR3 loop reads CATQRLAGDMSSYNEQFF. In DNA, the CDR3 is TGTGCCACTCAAAGGCTAGCGGGAGATATGAGCTCCTACAATGAGCAGTTCTTC. Full variable domain (remainder filled in from reference TRBV13 and TRBJ2-1): AAGVIQSPRHLIKEKRETATLKCYPIPRHDTVYWYQQGPGQDPQFLISFYEKMQSDKGSIPDRFSAQQFSDYHSELNMSSLELGDSALYFCATQRLAGDMSSYNEQFFGPGTRLTVL.